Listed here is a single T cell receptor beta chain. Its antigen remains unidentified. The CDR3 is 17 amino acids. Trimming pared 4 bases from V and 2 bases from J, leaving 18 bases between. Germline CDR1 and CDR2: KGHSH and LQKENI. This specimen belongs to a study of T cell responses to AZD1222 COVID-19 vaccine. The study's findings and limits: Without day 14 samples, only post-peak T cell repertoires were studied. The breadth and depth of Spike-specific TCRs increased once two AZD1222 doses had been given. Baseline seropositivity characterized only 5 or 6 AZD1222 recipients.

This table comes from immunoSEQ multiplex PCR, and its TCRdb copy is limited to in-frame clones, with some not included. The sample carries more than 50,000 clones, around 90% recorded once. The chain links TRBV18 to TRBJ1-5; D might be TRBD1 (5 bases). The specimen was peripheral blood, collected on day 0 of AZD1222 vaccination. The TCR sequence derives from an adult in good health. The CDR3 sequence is CASSLTPGNLGNQPQHF. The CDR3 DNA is TGTGCCAGCTCACTTACCCCAGGGAATCTGGGCAATCAGCCCCAGCATTTT.